The clone carrying this T cell receptor (beta chain) was seen once. TCRdb's copy holds only in-frame clones and misses some; the assay was immunoSEQ multiplex PCR. Here the sample spans 15,000 to 20,000 clones, around 87% being singletons. This sample is drawn from a study of T cell changes during pregnancy in multiple sclerosis. The sequence came from a female donor in good health, enrolled as a control in a pregnancy study. Sequencing was performed on CD8+ T cells from peripheral blood mononuclear cells, taken in the third trimester of pregnancy.

This chain's CDR3 is CASSLGGGEQYF. The CDR3 bases are TGTGCCAGCAGCTTAGGTGGAGGCGAGCAGTACTTC. The chain combines TRBV7-8 with TRBJ2-7, with D maybe TRBD2 (5 bases). CDR3 size: 12 residues. The V end was cut by 1 base, the J end by 6 bases, with 7 bases between. Germline loops: CDR1 SGHVS, CDR2 FQNEAQ.